This record concerns one TCR beta chain sequence. Its target is unknown. Germline CDR1 reads MDHEN; CDR2 reads SYDVKM. This CDR3 is built from 17 residues. Trimming removed 2 bases from V and 1 base from J; junction bases left unmatched: 7. The data are from a study of cytomegalovirus exposure and HLA in healthy donors. Findings and caveats of the study: Cytomegalovirus association was listed for under 200 TCR beta chains. A prior analysis recorded that most TCR beta V segments were productive about 87% or about 30% of the time.

Use of 60 Vbeta and 13 Jbeta primers characterized the PCR. Data came from immunoSEQ multiplex PCR; TCRdb stores just in-frame clones and leaves some out. The table includes roughly 250,000 clones, approximately 70% detected once. This receptor was obtained from a female donor in good health and CMV-seronegative. The sample comprised PBMCs. The chain links TRBV28 to TRBJ1-5; 8 nucleotides agree with TRBD1. The CDR3 region has the DNA TGTGCCAGCAGTTTAACCCGGACAGGGAAAAGCAATCAGCCCCAGCATTTT. It encodes CASSLTRTGKSNQPQHF.